The clone carrying this TCR beta chain came up many times. Its antigen remains unidentified. Hyperthyroidism patients, aged 18 to 65, were newly diagnosed, under 2 months' duration. Uncontrolled infections, other autoimmune diseases, pregnancy or lactation barred patients from enrollment. Diagnostic conclusions were grounded in clinical symptoms, serum thyroxine, TRAb, thyroid ultrasound and orbital computed tomography. Losses at the gene ends were 0 bases for V and 1 base for J; bases not matched to a gene: 5. The V gene's germline CDR1 is MDHEN and CDR2 SYDVKM. The CDR3 runs 17 residues. This specimen comes from a study of Graves' ophthalmopathy and Graves' hyperthyroidism. Notes on the study in general: Ophthalmopathy progression was predicted by the model at less than 71% sensitivity and approximately 72% specificity.

Amplified material comprised TCR beta CDR3 regions derived from RNA transcripts. The first round was an RT-PCR with HTBI primers, and the second round was a multiplex PCR. TCRdb passed the multiplex PCR reads through MiXCR, listing each CDR3 protein once. The sample shows 400,000 to 500,000 distinct CDR3 sequences, under 25% of them seen only once. Sequencing was done on a sample of peripheral blood. The clonotype originates from a woman under 30 with stable Graves' hyperthyroidism. V and J are TRBV28 and TRBJ1-5, with 8 bases identical to TRBD1. The CDR3 nucleotides are TGTGCCAGCAGTTTATGGTCAGGGGGCAGGAGCAATCAGCCCCAGCATTTT. It specifies CASSLWSGGRSNQPQHF. Looking up the rest from reference TRBV28 and TRBJ1-5 gives the full variable domain: DVKVTQSSRYLVKRTGEKVFLECVQDMDHENMFWYRQDPGLGLRLIYFSYDVKMKEKGDIPEGYSVSREKKERFSLILESASTNQTSMYLCASSLWSGGRSNQPQHFGDGTRLSIL.